This TCR beta chain is drawn from a study of cytomegalovirus exposure and HLA in healthy donors. Study-wide results and limits: An analysis that was carried out later associated some 17,000 TCR beta sequences with HLA alleles at 0.05 false discovery rate. Further analysis was carried out later, and it showed several of the most significant clusters appearing linked to common viral pathogens. Investigators reported 150 to 200 TCR beta chains as tied to cytomegalovirus.

This clone was picked up a small number of times. Its antigen remains unknown. The PCR contained 60 Vbeta and 13 Jbeta primers. Profiled with immunoSEQ multiplex PCR; TCRdb holds only in-frame clones, not every one. The sample has roughly 130,000 clones, approximately 70% seen once. Source material: PBMCs. This TCR was recovered from a woman aged 55 to 70 in good health and CMV-seropositive.

CDR3 loop: CASSLSSGAPVMQYF. In nucleotides, the CDR3 is TGTGCCAGCAGCTTATCTAGCGGGGCCCCGGTAATGCAGTACTTC. This rearrangement joins TRBV11-1 to TRBJ2-7, with 9 bases identical to TRBD2. V shed 2 bases and J 9 bases; nucleotides not matched to a gene: 11. This CDR3 has 15 amino acids. Germline V lookup: CDR1 SGHAT, CDR2 FQDESV (reference sequence).